The rows below give T cell receptor beta chains drawn from one sample of a study of molecular identifiers for immune sequencing clone quantification. TCRdb passed the PCR reads through MiXCR, listing each CDR3 protein once. The data show some 320,000 distinct CDR3 sequences, with over 20% seen just once and 0.75% to 0.85% held by the top ten. Sequencing was done on a sample of naive CD8+ T cells from blood, with Jurkat cell RNA spiked in. The source of these receptors is a human donor in good health. Some libraries in this study had Jurkat cell RNA spiked in. Each CDR3 is given with its conserved first and last residue. D genes are given only for firm matches. The size entry is marked missing in some rows and otherwise reads once, few, many or a size class.

V gene	J gene	clone size	D gene	CDR3 DNA	CDR3 protein
TRBV5-1	TRBJ2-6	many	TRBD1	TGCGCCAGCAGCCCGCATTCGGGACAGGCTGTCTCTGGGGCCAACGTCCTGACTTTC	CASSPHSGQAVSGANVLTF
TRBV27	TRBJ1-6	.	.	TGTGCCAGCAGCACAGGTTCCTATAATTCACCCCTCCACTTT	CASSTGSYNSPLHF
TRBV20-1	TRBJ2-7	few	TRBD2	TGCAGTGCTTCCACTGGGGGGGGAAGGGAGTACGAGCAGTACTTC	CSASTGGGREYEQYF
TRBV19	TRBJ1-1	many	.	TGTGCCAGTAGTATGGGAAAAGCTTTCTTT	CASSMGKAFF
TRBV19	TRBJ2-1	many	.	TGTGCCAGTAGTATTTCGACTAGAGGTAGCGGCAATGAGCAGTTCTTC	CASSISTRGSGNEQFF
TRBV28	TRBJ1-5	many	TRBD1	TGTGCCAGCAGTTTAAAGACAGGGACACTTCGTCGGCCCCAGCATTTT	CASSLKTGTLRRPQHF
TRBV28	TRBJ2-1	many	.	TGTGCCAGCAGTCTATACCCAGACAATGAGCAGTTCTTC	CASSLYPDNEQFF
TRBV5-1	TRBJ2-7	many	.	TGCGCCAGCAGCTTGGAGCGACTAACTCACTACGAGCAGTACTTC	CASSLERLTHYEQYF
TRBV7-8	TRBJ2-1	many	.	TGTGCCAGCAGCCCACACATGGGCTCCTACAATGAGCAGTTCTTC	CASSPHMGSYNEQFF
TRBV2	TRBJ2-2	many	.	TGTGCCAGCAGTGAAGCGCTTCCGGCAGGGTGGAACACCGGGGAGCTGTTTTTT	CASSEALPAGWNTGELFF
TRBV9	TRBJ2-3	many	TRBD2	TGTGCCAGCAGCGACATAGCGGGGGATGACACAGATACGCAGTATTTT	CASSDIAGDDTDTQYF
TRBV7-9	TRBJ1-1	.	.	TGTGCCAGCAGCTTAACAGCTGGAAACGCTGAAGCTTTCTTT	CASSLTAGNAEAFF
TRBV6-1	TRBJ2-3	many	.	TGTGCCAGCAGTGTGTTCTGGGCGGGGTCCACAGATACGCAGTATTTT	CASSVFWAGSTDTQYF
TRBV3-1	TRBJ1-5	.	.	TGTGCCAGCAGCCAAGACACCGGGGTCGATCAGCCCCAGCATTTT	CASSQDTGVDQPQHF
TRBV4-1	TRBJ1-1	.	.	TGCGCCAGCAGCCAAGATAATTGGGGGGGAGGGAACACTGAAGCTTTCTTT	CASSQDNWGGGNTEAFF
TRBV20-1	TRBJ2-7	few	.	TGCAGTGCTAGAGGGAGTAGCTCCTACGAGCAGTACTTC	CSARGSSSYEQYF
TRBV27	TRBJ2-1	few	TRBD2	TGTGCCAGCAGTTTCGGACTAGCTGATGAGCAGTTCTTC	CASSFGLADEQFF
TRBV5-1	TRBJ2-5	many	TRBD2	TGCGCCAGCAGCTTCAACTTAGCGGGAGCGGGCCAAGAGACCCAGTACTTC	CASSFNLAGAGQETQYF
TRBV5-4	TRBJ1-4	many	.	TGTGCCAGCAGCTCGGGGTGGTCTAATGAAAAACTGTTTTTT	CASSSGWSNEKLFF
TRBV20-1	TRBJ2-4	.	TRBD2	TGCAGTGCTAGACCCCGAAAGGGACTAGCGGGAGCCAAAAACATTCAGTACTTC	CSARPRKGLAGAKNIQYF
TRBV7-9	TRBJ2-2	.	.	TGTGCCAGCAGCGATCCGGGACGGAAGAACACCGGGGAGCTGTTTTTT	CASSDPGRKNTGELFF
TRBV5-6	TRBJ1-1	few	.	TGTGCCAGCAGCGAAGACAACACTGAAGCTCTCTTT	CASSEDNTEALF
TRBV11-2	TRBJ2-4	once	TRBD2	TGTGCCAGCAGCTTAGATCAAACTAGCGGGGGAAACATTCAGTGCTTC	CASSLDQTSGGNIQCF
TRBV29-1	TRBJ1-1	many	.	TGCAGCGTCCCGCATCAGGGGCCAGGCGCTTTCTTT	CSVPHQGPGAFF
TRBV12-3/TRBV12-4	TRBJ2-1	many	.	TGTGCCAGCAGTTTACGGCCTCCCGGTTTCGATGAGCAGTTCTTC	CASSLRPPGFDEQFF
TRBV2	TRBJ2-3	.	TRBD1	TGTGCCAGCAGCCCCAGACCCACGTCGACAGGGGTGGACACAGATACGCGGTATTTT	CASSPRPTSTGVDTDTRYF
TRBV11-2	TRBJ2-7	many	TRBD2	TGTGCCAGCAGCACGACTAGCCTTAGCTCCTACGAGCAGTACTTC	CASSTTSLSSYEQYF
TRBV6-2/TRBV6-3	TRBJ2-3	many	.	TGTGCCAGCAGTTACGACACTAGCACAGATACGCAGTATTTT	CASSYDTSTDTQYF
TRBV4-2	TRBJ1-4	few	.	TGTGCCAGCAGTGAACGGAGGGGTAATGAAAAACTGTTTTTT	CASSERRGNEKLFF
TRBV11-2	TRBJ2-4	few	.	TGTGCAACCAGGCCTGAAGCCAAAAACATTCAGTACTTC	CATRPEAKNIQYF
TRBV27	TRBJ1-1	.	.	TGTGCCAGCAGACCACTGGTCGGGGCGGGCACTGAAGCTTTCTTT	CASRPLVGAGTEAFF
TRBV27	TRBJ2-6	many	.	TGTGCCAGCAGGCCTGCTGGGGCCAACGTCCTGACTTTC	CASRPAGANVLTF
TRBV27	TRBJ2-3	few	.	TGTGCCAGCAGTTTATTTGGCGGATCCACAGATACGCAGTATTTT	CASSLFGGSTDTQYF
TRBV29-1	TRBJ2-3	many	TRBD1	TGCAGCGCCGGGGACAGGGTTACAGATACGCAGTATTTT	CSAGDRVTDTQYF
TRBV15	TRBJ2-5	many	.	TGTGCCACCAGCAGAGTTCCCGTGGTTGGAGAGACCCAGTACTTC	CATSRVPVVGETQYF
TRBV19	TRBJ2-1	many	.	TGTGCCAGTAGTCCAAGGGTCGTCTACAATGAGCAGTTCTTC	CASSPRVVYNEQFF
TRBV30	TRBJ2-3	many	TRBD2	TGTGCCCGGACGGCGGGAGGGCCCGGAACAGATACGCAGTATTTT	CARTAGGPGTDTQYF
TRBV28	TRBJ2-3	many	.	TGTGCCAGCCACCCCTCGATGGGACCCAGCAACACAGATACGCAGTATTTT	CASHPSMGPSNTDTQYF
TRBV12-3/TRBV12-4	TRBJ1-1	many	TRBD1	TGTGCCACTGACAGGGATAACACTGAAGCTTTCTTT	CATDRDNTEAFF
TRBV27	TRBJ2-7	.	.	TGTGCCGGCAGTTTTAGGGATCAGTACGAGCAGTACTTC	CAGSFRDQYEQYF
TRBV24-1	TRBJ2-1	few	.	TGTGCCACCAGTGATTCCCTAGGACACAGCTCCTACAATGAGCAGTTCTTC	CATSDSLGHSSYNEQFF